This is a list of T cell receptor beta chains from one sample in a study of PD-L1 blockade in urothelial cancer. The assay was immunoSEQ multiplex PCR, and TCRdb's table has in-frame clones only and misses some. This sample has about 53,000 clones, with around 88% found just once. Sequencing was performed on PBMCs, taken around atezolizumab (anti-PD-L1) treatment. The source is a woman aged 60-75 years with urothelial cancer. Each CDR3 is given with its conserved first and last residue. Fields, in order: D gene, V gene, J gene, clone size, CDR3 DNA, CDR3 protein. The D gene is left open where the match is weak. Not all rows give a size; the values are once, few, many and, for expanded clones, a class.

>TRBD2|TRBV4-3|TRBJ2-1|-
TGCGCCAGCAGCGTCGGGACTAGCGGACTAGGTGAGCAGTTCTTC
CASSVGTSGLGEQFF
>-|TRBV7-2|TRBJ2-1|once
TGTGCCAGCAGCTTCCCGGGGATTTCCTACAATGAGCAGTTCTTC
CASSFPGISYNEQFF
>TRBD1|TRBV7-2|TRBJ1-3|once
TGTGCCAGCAGCTTTGGGACAGGGGGAAACACCATATATTTT
CASSFGTGGNTIYF
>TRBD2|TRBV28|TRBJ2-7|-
TGTGCCACCCTCAGGGGCGGGAGGGCCCCCGAGCAGTACTTC
CATLRGGRAPEQYF
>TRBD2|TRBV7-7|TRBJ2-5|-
TGTGCCAGCAGCTTACGGGCGGGAGGACAGGAGACCCAGTACTTC
CASSLRAGGQETQYF
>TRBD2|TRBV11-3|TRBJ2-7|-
TGTGCCAGCAGCGCAGGGGCGGGAGGTAGCTACGAGCAGTACTTC
CASSAGAGGSYEQYF
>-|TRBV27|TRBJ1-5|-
TGTGCCAGCAGTTTAATCATAGGGGGCAATCAGCCCCAGCATTTT
CASSLIIGGNQPQHF
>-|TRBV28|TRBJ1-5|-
TGTGCCAGCAGTTTAACTCAGGGTACTCAGCCCCAGCATTTT
CASSLTQGTQPQHF
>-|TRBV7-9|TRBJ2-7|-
TGTGCCAGCAGCCCCTCGGGCGGGGCCTACGAGCAGTACTTC
CASSPSGGAYEQYF
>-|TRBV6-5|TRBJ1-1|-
TGTGCCAGCAGTTACTCGTTGGCCAGAATGGACAGTGAAGCTTTCTTT
CASSYSLARMDSEAFF
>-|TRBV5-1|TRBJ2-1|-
TGCGCCAGCAGCTTGTACGGAGATGAGCAGTTCTTC
CASSLYGDEQFF